This T cell receptor beta chain originates from a study of T cell responses to AZD1222 COVID-19 vaccine. Study information: Second-dose intervals of approximately 4 or approximately 12 weeks were pooled. Overall study findings and caveats: Clonal diversity may have been underestimated in mostly white British donors. Repertoires were obtained solely post-peak T cell response. Seropositive at baseline were only six AZD1222 recipients.

Details on this clone: Its antigen is undetermined.

Libraries were prepared by immunoSEQ multiplex PCR; TCRdb keeps only in-frame clonotypes and omits some of them. This table holds more than 140,000 clones, around 89% found once. V lost 5 bases to trimming and J lost 2 bases, with 9 bases between them. Germline CDR1 and CDR2: LGHDT and YNNKEL (reference sequence). The CDR3 length is 14 residues. This receptor was obtained from an adult in good health. The sample consisted of peripheral blood, taken on day 0 of AZD1222 vaccination. This chain links TRBV3-1 (or the pseudogene TRBV3-2) with TRBJ1-4; weak D call: TRBD1 (6 bases). This CDR3 reads CASSKGVTNEKLFF. As DNA, the CDR3 is TGTGCCAGCAGCAAGGGGGTGACTAATGAAAAACTGTTTTTT.